This entry lists 9 T cell receptor beta chains sequenced from one sample in a study of T-cell reconstitution after alpha-beta-depleted transplantation in children. TCRbeta library construction was performed incorporating unique molecular identifiers. From the PCR reads, TCRdb called clonotypes with MiXCR, one entry per CDR3 protein. The data contain about 420,000 distinct CDR3 sequences, approximately 11% of them singletons. Here the sequenced sample was PBMCs from the stem cell graft donor, taken from the stem cell graft. The receptor source for this set is a human donor who donated a stem cell graft to a child with acute myeloid leukemia.

The chain joins TRBV20-1 to TRBJ1-4, with D perhaps matching TRBD1 (5 bases). V was clipped by 0 bases and J by 7 bases, with 15 bases between them. There are 15 residues in the CDR3. Germline CDR1 and CDR2: DFQATT and SNEGSKA (reference sequence). The CDR3 region is CSARDPGTGGEKLFF. The CDR3 DNA is TGCAGTGCTAGAGATCCCGGCACGGGGGGTGAAAAACTGTTTTTT.

This chain joins TRBV29-1 and TRBJ2-7, with 9 positions matching TRBD1. Per germline, CDR1 SQVTM and CDR2 ANQGSEA. With 6 bases clipped from V and 3 bases from J, the junction kept 9 bases outside the gene matches. The CDR3 totals 14 residues. CDR3 residues: CSVRGGTGFYEQYF. CDR3 sequence (DNA): TGCAGCGTGCGAGGGGGGACAGGGTTCTACGAGCAGTACTTC.

This clonotype was observed a handful of times. The chain employs TRBV7-9 and TRBJ2-2, with TRBD2 matching 10 bases. The CDR3 has 16 amino acids. Germline CDR1 reads SEHNR; CDR2 reads FQNEAQ (reference sequence). The V and J ends lost 5 bases and 1 base, in that order; junction bases with no gene match: 4. CDR3 nucleotide sequence: TGTGCCAGCAGCCCTACTAGCGGGGTGAACACCGGGGAGCTGTTTTTT. This sequence encodes CASSPTSGVNTGELFF.

In this sample, this clonotype turned up a few times. The chain employs TRBV18 and TRBJ2-1, with D unresolved. The CDR3 consists of 13 residues. Trimming cost V 0 bases and J 8 bases, with 8 bases left between them. Looked up from germline, CDR1 is KGHSH and CDR2 is LQKENI. The chain's CDR3 is CASSPPVVDEQFF. CDR3 sequence (DNA): TGTGCCAGCTCACCACCGGTCGTCGATGAGCAGTTCTTC.

The CDR3 loop is CSVQRPDTQYF. In DNA, the CDR3 is TGCAGCGTTCAGCGTCCAGATACGCAGTATTTT. The V gene is TRBV29-1, the J gene TRBJ2-3; D not certain. CDR1 SQVTM and CDR2 ANQGSEA come from the germline V gene. Trimming removed 5 bases from V and 4 bases from J, with 7 bases in between. The CDR3 consists of 11 residues.

This clonotype was recorded at least ten times. The rearrangement links TRBV5-6 to TRBJ2-1, with D maybe TRBD2 (6 bases). The CDR3 contains 16 residues. V lost 4 bases and J lost 9, with 23 bases in between. Germline V gene lookup returns CDR1 SGHDT and CDR2 YYEEEE. The CDR3, as DNA: TGTGCCAGCAGCCCTGTGCGGGGTGATTTCACAGCTGAGCAGTTCTTC. Its protein is CASSPVRGDFTAEQFF. Variable domain in full (rest from reference TRBV5-6 and TRBJ2-1): DAGVTQSPTHLIKTRGQQVTLRCSPKSGHDTVSWYQQALGQGPQFIFQYYEEEERQRGNFPDRFSGHQFPNYSSELNVNALLLGDSALYLCASSPVRGDFTAEQFFGPGTRLTVL.

The V and J genes are TRBV5-1 and TRBJ2-7, with D perhaps TRBD1 (5 bases). V was cut by 0 bases and J by 4 bases, with 14 bases left in between. Germline loops: CDR1 SGHRS, CDR2 YFSETQ. The CDR3 loop spans 15 amino acids. CDR3 sequence: CASSLAPGSDYEQYF. The DNA for the CDR3 is TGCGCCAGCAGCTTGGCGCCAGGGTCTGATTACGAGCAGTACTTC.

This clonotype was found a few times. This chain joins TRBV12-3 or TRBV12-4 and TRBJ2-2; no definite D call. The V gene lost 3 bases and the J gene lost 7 bases, with 9 bases spanning the gap. The CDR3 consists of 13 residues. This chain's CDR3 is CASSFVGYGELFF. DNA for the CDR3: TGTGCCAGCAGTTTCGTAGGGTACGGGGAGCTGTTTTTT.

This chain's CDR3 is CTAGLAGAKNIQYF. CDR3 sequence (DNA): TGCACCGCCGGACTAGCGGGTGCCAAAAACATTCAGTACTTC. The V and J genes are TRBV20-1 and TRBJ2-4; 11 nucleotides match TRBD2. This CDR3 is 14 amino acids long. Germline CDR1 reads DFQATT; CDR2 reads SNEGSKA (reference sequence).